These 14 T cell receptor beta chains originate from one sample sequenced in a study of T cell changes during pregnancy in multiple sclerosis (dated by TCRdb to between 2018 and 2020). The library was produced with the immunoSEQ multiplex PCR assay. TCRdb stores this immuneACCESS table with in-frame sequences only. Part of the clones is absent; in the studies checked, under half of the shortfall reflects unresolved V genes, and no reason is known for the rest. The table for this sample lists 90,000 or so clones; approximately 90% of them were counted only once. The top ten clonotypes cover around 1.8% of the sample. The sequencing here drew on peripheral blood, taken in the first trimester of pregnancy. The receptor set was obtained from a female donor in good health, enrolled as a control in a pregnancy study.

The chain uses TRBV6-1 and TRBJ1-2; D ambiguous. V was clipped by 3 bases and J by 3 bases, with 5 bases between them. Per the germline V gene, CDR1 is MNHNS and CDR2 is SASEGT. The CDR3 is 12 residues long. This CDR3 reads CASSEVDYGYTF. The CDR3 nucleotides are TGTGCCAGCAGTGAGGTAGACTATGGCTACACCTTC.

Details on this clone: Compared with germline, one end of the junction differs, possibly owing to a read error. The chain recombines TRBV28 with TRBJ2-1; 12 bases align to TRBD2. In germline, CDR1 is MDHEN, CDR2 SYDVKM. CDR3 length equals 16 residues. CDR3 DNA sequence: TGTGCTAGCAGTTCGCCCTCTAGCGGGGGGGCCAATGAGCAGTTCTTC. It yields the protein CASSSPSSGGANEQFF.

The chain links TRBV21-1 to TRBJ2-3; the table gives TRBD2 as D, unverified against the DNA. TRBV21-1 corresponds to a pseudogene. The CDR3 extends over 20 amino acids. CDR3: CASSTTNPLAGSLSTDTQYF. The CDR3 nucleotides read TGTGCCAGCAGCACCACAAACCCACTAGCGGGAAGCCTTAGCACAGATACGCAGTATTTT.

CDR3 coding DNA: TGTGCCAGCAGCTTTCGCAGCGGTAGCTCCTACAATGAGCAGTTCTTC. It is translated as CASSFRSGSSYNEQFF. J is TRBJ2-1 and V is TRBV7-9, with D tentatively TRBD2 (5 bases). This CDR3 contains 16 residues. V was trimmed by 3 bases and J by 0 bases, leaving 12 bases between them. The germline V gene encodes CDR1 SEHNR and CDR2 FQNEAQ (reference sequence).

The CDR3 spells CASSYSTETGHGELFF. The CDR3 nucleotides are TGTGCCAGCAGTTACTCGACGGAGACAGGGCACGGGGAGCTGTTTTTT. This chain joins TRBV6-6 and TRBJ2-2, with 7 bases fitting TRBD1. Looked up from germline, CDR1 is MNHNY and CDR2 is SVGAGI (reference sequence). This CDR3 comprises 16 residues. V lost 0 bases to trimming and J lost 7 bases; unmatched junction nucleotides: 8.

V and J are TRBV7-2 and TRBJ2-5, with 10 bases aligning to TRBD2. In germline, CDR1 is SGHTA, CDR2 FQGNSA. J gave up 6 bases and V 5 bases, and 9 bases lay outside the gene matches. The CDR3 is 15 amino acids. The CDR3 region is CASSPFSGGRQTQYF. The CDR3 DNA sequence: TGTGCCAGCAGCCCCTTTAGCGGGGGGAGGCAGACCCAGTACTTC.

The chain recombines TRBV4-3 with TRBJ1-6; 11 nucleotides agree with TRBD1. CDR1 LGHNA and CDR2 YSLEER come from the germline V gene. This CDR3 is 17 amino acids long. Losses at the gene ends were 1 base for V and 7 bases for J; bases not matched to a gene: 6. The CDR3, as DNA: TGCGCCAGCAGCCAAGCGGACAGGGGGCGTGGAAATTCACCCCTCCACTTT. It yields the protein CASSQADRGRGNSPLHF.

This chain links TRBV30 with TRBJ1-6; D is uncertain. Germline CDR1 is GTSNPN and CDR2 is SVGIG (reference sequence). The CDR3 has 13 amino acids. Deletions cut 0 bases from V and 10 bases from J, with 10 bases between. The CDR3 reads CAWSVHSGSPLHF. The CDR3 region has the DNA TGTGCCTGGAGTGTTCACAGCGGGTCACCCCTCCACTTT.

The sample holds one count of this clone. The chain employs TRBV27 and TRBJ2-2, with 7 bases lining up with TRBD1. J lost 5 bases, V lost 3 bases, and 15 bases had no gene match. CDR3 length: 18 amino acids. Germline CDR1 and CDR2: MNHEY and SMNVEV (reference sequence). CDR3 bases: TGTGCCAGCAGTTTCACCCTAGGGGGCGCTTCGGTAACCGGGGAGCTGTTTTTT. Protein: CASSFTLGGASVTGELFF.

The rearrangement links TRBV6-5 to TRBJ2-7, with D tentatively TRBD1 (5 bases). There are 16 residues in the CDR3. V was cut by 0 bases and J by 5 bases, with 17 bases left in between. The germline CDR1 and CDR2 sequences are MNHEY and SVGAGI. The CDR3 loop reads CASSYSMSTGGHEQYF. CDR3 in DNA: TGTGCCAGCAGTTACTCGATGAGCACAGGCGGCCACGAGCAGTACTTC.

The gene calls are TRBV19 and TRBJ1-1; possibly TRBD1 for D (5 bases). CDR3 size: 14 residues. V was pared by 3 bases and J by 4 bases, with 12 bases between. Germline-derived CDR1 and CDR2 are LNHDA and SQIVND (reference sequence). CDR3 residues: CASSIYAGLTEAFF. In DNA form, the CDR3 reads TGTGCCAGTAGTATTTATGCAGGGCTCACTGAAGCTTTCTTT.

The chain combines TRBV7-2 with TRBJ1-4; D remains unclear. The CDR3 is made up of 11 amino acids. CDR1 and CDR2 from the germline V gene are SGHTA and FQGNSA. V dropped 8 bases and J dropped 8 bases, with 9 bases sitting between them. The CDR3: CASARTEKLFF. The DNA of the CDR3 is TGTGCCAGCGCCCGTACAGAAAAACTGTTTTTT.

This clone occurred a few times. This chain uses TRBV7-6 with TRBJ1-1; D unclear. V lost 1 base, J lost 1 base, and 10 bases lay in between. CDR1 and CDR2 from the germline V gene are SGHVS and FNYEAQ. This CDR3 contains 15 residues. CDR3 residues: CASSLGNRRNTEAFF. As DNA, the CDR3 is TGTGCCAGCAGCTTAGGGAATAGGAGGAACACTGAAGCTTTCTTT.

This chain joins TRBV9 and TRBJ1-2; 10 nucleotides agree with TRBD1. V lost 4 bases and J lost 3; bases outside the gene matches: 3. From germline, CDR1 is SGDLS and CDR2 YYNGEE. The CDR3 totals 14 residues. The CDR3 protein is CASSSGQGDYGYTF. Written as DNA, the CDR3 is TGTGCCAGCAGCTCAGGACAGGGGGACTATGGCTACACCTTC.